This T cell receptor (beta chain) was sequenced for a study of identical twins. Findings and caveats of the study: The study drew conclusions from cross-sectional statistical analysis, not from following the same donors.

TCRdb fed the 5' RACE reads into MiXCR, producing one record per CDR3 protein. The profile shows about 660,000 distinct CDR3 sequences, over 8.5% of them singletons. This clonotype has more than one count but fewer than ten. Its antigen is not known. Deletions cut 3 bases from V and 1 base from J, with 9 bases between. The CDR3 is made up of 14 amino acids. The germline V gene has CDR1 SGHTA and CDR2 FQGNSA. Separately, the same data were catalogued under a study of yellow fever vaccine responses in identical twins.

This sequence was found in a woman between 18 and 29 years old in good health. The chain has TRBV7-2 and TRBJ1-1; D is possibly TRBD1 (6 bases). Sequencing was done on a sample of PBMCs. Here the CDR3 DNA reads TGTGCCAGCAGCTTTTTAGGGGGGAACACTGAAGCTTTCTTT. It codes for CASSFLGGNTEAFF.